The source of this T cell receptor beta chain is a study of T cells in Graves' hyperthyroidism and ophthalmopathy. Study-wide results and caveats: Ophthalmopathy and stable hyperthyroidism were separated by a 13 V-J model.

The table lists this clonotype with many counts. Its matching antigen is unknown. Germline lookup yields CDR1 KGHDR and CDR2 SFDVKD. This CDR3 has 16 residues. Unmatched junction bases numbered 12, after V lost 3 bases and J lost 5 bases. What was amplified from RNA transcripts were TCR beta CDR3 regions. HTBI primers were employed in a first-round RT-PCR of the TCR CDR3. MiXCR, run by TCRdb on the multiplex PCR reads, gives a single entry per CDR3 protein. The sample lists more than 250,000 distinct CDR3 sequences; 13% to 15% were seen once. The chain recombines TRBV24-1 with TRBJ2-7, with TRBD1 matching 7 bases. Material for sequencing was blood. This TCR was sampled from a woman in her fifties or sixties with Graves' hyperthyroidism that later progressed to Graves' ophthalmopathy. CDR3 sequence: CATSDVPTGKKHEQYF. In DNA, the CDR3 is TGTGCCACCAGTGATGTACCGACAGGGAAGAAACACGAGCAGTACTTC.